A selection of T cell receptor beta chains follows, all from one sample in a study of T cell responses to AZD1222 COVID-19 vaccine. Sequenced by immunoSEQ multiplex PCR; TCRdb stores in-frame clones only, minus some. The data hold 75,000 to 85,000 clones, with roughly nine tenths observed a single time. This material consisted of peripheral blood, taken 28 days after the second AZD1222 dose. The receptor set was obtained from an adult who received the AZD1222 COVID-19 vaccine. Each CDR3 is given with its conserved first and last residue. Fields, in order: CDR3 protein, CDR3 DNA, clone size, J gene, D gene, V gene. The D gene is left open where the match is weak. The size of a clone is reported for some rows only, either as once, few or many, or as a class for expanded clones.

CASSVGSGWEQYF,TGTGCCAGCAGCGTAGGCTCGGGGTGGGAGCAGTACTTC,once,TRBJ2-7,-,TRBV9
CSVLGQGDYLYEQYF,TGCAGCGTTCTCGGACAGGGGGATTATCTCTACGAGCAGTACTTC,-,TRBJ2-7,TRBD1,TRBV29-1
CASSFLGLAGSSYEQYF,TGTGCCAGCAGCTTTCTCGGACTAGCGGGGAGCTCCTACGAGCAGTACTTC,-,TRBJ2-7,TRBD2,TRBV5-6
CASSLDRTALEQYF,TGTGCCAGCAGCTTGGACAGGACGGCTCTCGAGCAGTACTTC,few,TRBJ2-7,TRBD1,TRBV11-2
CASSALAGVGNTQYF,TGTGCCAGTAGTGCACTAGCGGGGGTTGGTAATACGCAGTATTTT,-,TRBJ2-3,TRBD2,TRBV19
CASSLSRLGGELFF,TGTGCCAGCAGCTTAAGCCGGTTGGGCGGGGAGCTGTTTTTT,once,TRBJ2-2,-,TRBV7-2
CASKRQGDSYEQYF,TGTGCCAGCAAGAGACAGGGGGACTCCTACGAGCAGTACTTC,few,TRBJ2-7,TRBD1,TRBV2
CASSFGGTGANVLTF,TGTGCCAGCAGTTTCGGGGGGACTGGGGCCAACGTCCTGACTTTC,few,TRBJ2-6,TRBD2,TRBV27
CASSQGADEKLFF,TGTGCCAGCTCACAAGGGGCGGATGAAAAACTGTTTTTT,-,TRBJ1-4,-,TRBV18
CSVEGGAGEQYF,TGCAGCGTTGAAGGGGGGGCAGGCGAGCAGTACTTC,-,TRBJ2-7,-,TRBV29-1
CASSPDRVTTEAFF,TGTGCCAGCTCACCGGACAGGGTGACCACTGAAGCTTTCTTT,once,TRBJ1-1,TRBD1,TRBV18
CASSLNRGFDEKLFF,TGTGCCAGTAGTCTCAACAGGGGTTTTGACGAAAAACTGTTTTTT,-,TRBJ1-4,TRBD1,TRBV19
CASSQVVTGGNEQFF,TGTGCCAGCAGCCAAGTGGTGACAGGGGGGAATGAGCAGTTCTTC,-,TRBJ2-1,TRBD1,TRBV3-1/TRBV3-2
CASSLSRANEKLFF,TGTGCCAGCAGCTTAAGTCGGGCGAATGAAAAACTGTTTTTT,-,TRBJ1-4,-,TRBV7-2